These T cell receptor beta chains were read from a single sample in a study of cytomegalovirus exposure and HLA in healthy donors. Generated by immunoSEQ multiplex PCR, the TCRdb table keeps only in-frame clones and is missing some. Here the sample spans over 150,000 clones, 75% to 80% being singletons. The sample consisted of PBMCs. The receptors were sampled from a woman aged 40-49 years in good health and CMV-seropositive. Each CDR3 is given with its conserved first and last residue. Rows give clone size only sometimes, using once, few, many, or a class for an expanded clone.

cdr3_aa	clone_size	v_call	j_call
CASSQEGAIQYF	-	TRBV4-3	TRBJ2-4
CASSPGVGSQETQYF	-	TRBV5-1	TRBJ2-5
CASSRGGGGPTGELFF	few	TRBV5-4	TRBJ2-2
CASSLVGFSDTQYF	-	TRBV7-2	TRBJ2-3
CASSTAGHAYEQYF	-	TRBV6-6	TRBJ2-7
CASSFTGQGGETQYF	-	TRBV5-6	TRBJ2-5
CASSPPYGGGQETQYF	-	TRBV18	TRBJ2-5
CASSPGGQGDTDTQYF	-	TRBV13	TRBJ2-3
CASRVHDRGGTDTQYF	-	TRBV27	TRBJ2-3
CASSPLSSPGANVLTF	-	TRBV27	TRBJ2-6
CASSIVRTAGYEQYF	-	TRBV19	-
CASSTLAAPGGTEAFF	-	TRBV5-6	TRBJ1-1
CASSLATGGTDTQYF	-	TRBV5-1	TRBJ2-3
CASSFHRGQEETQYF	once	TRBV5-4	TRBJ2-5
CASAGRENTEAFF	-	TRBV18	TRBJ1-1
CASSQDRYEQYF	-	TRBV7-2	TRBJ2-7
CASTLAGGYAEAFF	-	TRBV11-2	TRBJ1-1
CASSIDSGGAGETQYF	-	TRBV19	TRBJ2-5
CASSDLGTGGKKLFF	once	TRBV6-1	TRBJ1-4
CASSLMGDSFTDTQYF	-	TRBV7-2	TRBJ2-3
CANRTSGGFYQETQYF	-	TRBV10-1	TRBJ2-5
CASSQEVPVLYTGELFF	-	TRBV4-1	TRBJ2-2
CASSTRTGNTEAFF	-	TRBV2	TRBJ1-1
CASSLRDRVNGNSPLHF	once	TRBV27	TRBJ1-6
CSSSLDYTRAERFGNTIYF	-	TRBV7-9	TRBJ1-3
CASWAGAANQPQHF	-	TRBV6-1	TRBJ1-5
CASSSGQGIHEQYF	-	TRBV5-4	TRBJ2-7
CASSLTAGLRETQYF	-	TRBV7-9	TRBJ2-5